This T cell receptor (beta chain) was observed in a study of cytomegalovirus exposure and HLA in healthy donors. PCR employed 60 Vbeta and 13 Jbeta primers. Libraries were prepared by immunoSEQ multiplex PCR; TCRdb keeps only in-frame clonotypes and omits some of them. This sample carries over 95,000 clones, about 70% of them seen once, and the ten largest clones take approximately 2%. V was clipped by 8 bases and J by 7 bases, with 14 bases between them. This CDR3 has 13 amino acids. The V gene's germline CDR1 is MNHNS and CDR2 SASEGT. The chain is built from TRBV6-1 and TRBJ1-4; D is perhaps TRBD1 (5 bases). This clonotype originated in a human donor in good health. The source material was PBMCs. DNA for the CDR3: TGTGCCAGCCAAGGCAGGGTTTTTGAAAAACTGTTTTTT. Residues: CASQGRVFEKLFF.